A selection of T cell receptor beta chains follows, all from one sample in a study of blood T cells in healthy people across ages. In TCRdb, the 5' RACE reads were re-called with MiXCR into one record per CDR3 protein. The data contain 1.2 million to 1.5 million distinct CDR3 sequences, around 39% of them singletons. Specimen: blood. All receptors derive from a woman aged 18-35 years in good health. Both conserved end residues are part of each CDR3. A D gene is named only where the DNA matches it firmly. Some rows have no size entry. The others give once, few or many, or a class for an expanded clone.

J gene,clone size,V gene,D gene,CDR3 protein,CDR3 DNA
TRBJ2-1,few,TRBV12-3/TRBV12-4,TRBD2,CASSLYGGGAENEQFF,TGTGCCAGCAGTTTATACGGCGGGGGGGCCGAGAATGAGCAGTTCTTC
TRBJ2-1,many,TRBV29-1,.,CSVQKDRLVGVNEQFF,TGCAGCGTCCAGAAGGACCGACTAGTAGGAGTCAATGAGCAGTTCTTC
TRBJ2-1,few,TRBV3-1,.,CASSQDRAGNEQFF,TGTGCCAGCAGCCAAGATAGGGCGGGCAATGAGCAGTTCTTC
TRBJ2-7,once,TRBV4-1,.,CASSPYTGGTYEQYF,TGCGCCAGCAGCCCCTATACGGGTGGGACCTACGAGCAGTACTTC
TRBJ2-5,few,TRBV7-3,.,CASSLGGRWRGETQYF,TGTGCCAGCAGCTTAGGAGGACGGTGGAGAGGGGAGACCCAGTACTTC
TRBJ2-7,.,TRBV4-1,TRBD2,CASSQESLAGGTEQYF,TGCGCCAGCAGCCAAGAGTCACTAGCGGGAGGTACCGAGCAGTACTTC
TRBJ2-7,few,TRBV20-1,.,CSASRLGEQYF,TGCAGTGCTTCTAGACTCGGCGAGCAGTACTTC
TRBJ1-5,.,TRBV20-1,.,CSAREADGGQPQHF,TGCAGTGCTAGAGAAGCGGACGGCGGGCAGCCCCAGCATTTT
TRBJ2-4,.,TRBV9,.,CASSVSGGGNIQYF,TGTGCCAGCAGCGTCTCAGGGGGAGGGAACATTCAGTACTTC
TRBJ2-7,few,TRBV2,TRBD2,CASRILAGQNYEQYF,TGTGCCAGCAGAATACTAGCGGGACAAAACTACGAGCAGTACTTC
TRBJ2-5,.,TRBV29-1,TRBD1,CSVEGTGWEETQYF,TGCAGCGTTGAAGGGACAGGGTGGGAAGAGACCCAGTACTTC
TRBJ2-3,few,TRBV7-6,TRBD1,CASSPLGQGPTDTQYF,TGTGCCAGCAGTCCCCTCGGACAGGGACCCACAGATACGCAGTATTTT
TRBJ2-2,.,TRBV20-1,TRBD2,CSARDALAGNTGELFF,TGCAGTGCTAGAGATGCCCTAGCGGGAAACACCGGGGAGCTGTTTTTT
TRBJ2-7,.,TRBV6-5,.,CASSYSKTGSYEQYF,TGTGCCAGCAGTTACTCGAAGACAGGTTCCTACGAGCAGTACTTC
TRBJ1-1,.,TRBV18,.,CASSPRGTVNTEAFF,TGTGCCAGCTCACCACGAGGGACTGTGAACACTGAAGCTTTCTTT
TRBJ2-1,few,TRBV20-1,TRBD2,CSARDSGLAGGEQFF,TGCAGTGCTAGAGATTCGGGCCTAGCGGGAGGTGAGCAGTTCTTC
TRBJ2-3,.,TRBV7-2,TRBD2,CASSLRRKTSGGRTDTQYF,TGTGCCAGCAGCTTACGGAGAAAAACTAGCGGGGGGCGCACAGATACGCAGTATTTT
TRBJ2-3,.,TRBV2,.,CAGLQGSSTDTQYF,TGTGCCGGCTTGCAGGGATCCAGCACAGATACGCAGTATTTT
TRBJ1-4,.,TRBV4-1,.,CASSQGRRQLGEKLFF,TGCGCCAGCAGCCAAGGAAGGAGACAACTTGGAGAAAAACTGTTTTTT
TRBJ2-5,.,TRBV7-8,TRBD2,CASSLWTSGRGTETQYF,TGTGCCAGCAGCCTCTGGACTAGCGGGAGGGGCACAGAGACCCAGTACTTC
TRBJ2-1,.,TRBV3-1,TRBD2,CASRISSGSSYNEQFF,TGTGCCAGCAGAATTTCTAGCGGGAGTTCCTACAATGAGCAGTTCTTC
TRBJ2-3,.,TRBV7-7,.,CASSAPGTPTDTQYF,TGTGCCAGCAGCGCTCCCGGGACCCCCACAGATACGCAGTATTTT
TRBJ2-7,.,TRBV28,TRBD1,CASRDSTGFYEQYF,TGTGCCAGCAGAGACTCGACAGGGTTCTACGAGCAGTACTTC
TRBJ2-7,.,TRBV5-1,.,CASSLSSKLSYEQYF,TGCGCCAGCAGCTTGAGCAGTAAACTTTCCTACGAGCAGTACTTC
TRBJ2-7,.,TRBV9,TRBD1,CASNGEGQGGYEQYF,TGTGCCAGTAACGGTGAGGGACAGGGAGGCTACGAGCAGTACTTC
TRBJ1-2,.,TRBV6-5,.,CASSYGNYGYTF,TGTGCCAGCAGTTACGGAAACTATGGCTACACCTTC
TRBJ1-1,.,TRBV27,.,CASRRSGGNTEAFF,TGTGCCAGTCGGAGGTCGGGGGGGAACACTGAAGCTTTCTTT
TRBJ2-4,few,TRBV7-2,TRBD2,CASSLGGVAGGAKNIQYF,TGTGCCAGCAGCCTGGGAGGGGTGGCGGGTGGAGCCAAAAACATTCAGTACTTC
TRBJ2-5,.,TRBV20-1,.,CSARVGGAHEQYF,TGCAGTGCTAGAGTAGGGGGGGCCCATGAGCAGTACTTC
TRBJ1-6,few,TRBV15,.,CATSRGKDSPLHF,TGTGCCACCAGCAGGGGTAAGGATTCACCCCTCCACTTT
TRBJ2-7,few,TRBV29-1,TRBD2,CSVETSGNSYEQYF,TGCAGCGTGGAGACTAGCGGGAATTCCTACGAGCAGTACTTC
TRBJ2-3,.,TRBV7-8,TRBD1,CASSTVDRHSTDTQYF,TGTGCCAGCAGCACCGTGGACAGGCATAGCACAGATACGCAGTATTTT
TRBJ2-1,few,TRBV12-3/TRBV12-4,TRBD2,CASSSPGTSGGNEQFF,TGTGCCAGCAGTTCCCCCGGGACTAGCGGGGGCAATGAGCAGTTCTTC
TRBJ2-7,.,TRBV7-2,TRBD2,CASSLALASGSIYEQYF,TGTGCCAGCAGCTTAGCGCTGGCTAGCGGGAGTATCTACGAGCAGTACTTC
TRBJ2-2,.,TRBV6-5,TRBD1,CASSPTGVGGELFF,TGTGCCAGCAGTCCTACAGGGGTGGGCGGGGAGCTGTTTTTT
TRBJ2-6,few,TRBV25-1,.,CASSDVGGANVLTF,TGTGCCAGCAGTGATGTCGGCGGGGCCAACGTCCTGACTTTC
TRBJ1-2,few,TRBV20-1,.,CSANGDGYTF,TGCAGTGCTAATGGTGATGGCTACACCTTC
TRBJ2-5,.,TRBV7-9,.,CASSLGRLPTQETQYF,TGTGCCAGCAGCTTAGGTAGGCTACCAACCCAAGAGACCCAGTACTTC
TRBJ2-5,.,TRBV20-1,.,CSARAPLEETQYF,TGCAGTGCTAGAGCCCCCCTTGAGGAGACCCAGTACTTC
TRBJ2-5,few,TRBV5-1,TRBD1,CASSLVGTENQETQYF,TGCGCCAGCAGCTTGGTAGGGACAGAAAACCAAGAGACCCAGTACTTC
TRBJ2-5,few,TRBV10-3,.,CAISDSGRIAETQYF,TGTGCCATCAGTGACTCGGGAAGGATAGCGGAGACCCAGTACTTC
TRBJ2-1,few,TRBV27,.,CASSRKGVLYNEQFF,TGTGCCAGCAGCCGCAAGGGGGTTTTATACAATGAGCAGTTCTTC
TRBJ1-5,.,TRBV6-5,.,CASRGGRSNQPQHF,TGTGCCAGCAGGGGGGGCCGAAGCAATCAGCCCCAGCATTTT